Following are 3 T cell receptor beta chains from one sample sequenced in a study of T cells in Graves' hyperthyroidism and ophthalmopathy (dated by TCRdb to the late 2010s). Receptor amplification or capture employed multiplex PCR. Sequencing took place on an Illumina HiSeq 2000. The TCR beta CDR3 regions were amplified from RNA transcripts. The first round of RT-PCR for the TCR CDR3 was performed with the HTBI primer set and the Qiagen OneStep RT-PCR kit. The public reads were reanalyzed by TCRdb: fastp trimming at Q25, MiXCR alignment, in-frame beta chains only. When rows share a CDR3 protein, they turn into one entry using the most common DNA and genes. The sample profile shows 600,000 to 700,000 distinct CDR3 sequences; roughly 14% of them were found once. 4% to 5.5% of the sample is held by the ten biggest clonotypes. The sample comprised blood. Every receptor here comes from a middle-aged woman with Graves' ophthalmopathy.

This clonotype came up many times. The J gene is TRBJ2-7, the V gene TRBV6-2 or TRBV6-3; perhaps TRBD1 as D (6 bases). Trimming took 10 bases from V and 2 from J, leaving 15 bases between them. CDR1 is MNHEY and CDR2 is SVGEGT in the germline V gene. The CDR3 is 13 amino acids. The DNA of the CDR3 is TGTGCCATTACGGACAGTCATCCCTACGAGCAGTACTTC. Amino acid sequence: CAITDSHPYEQYF.

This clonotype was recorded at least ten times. The CDR3 loop is CASSQLHGGLDTEAFF. The CDR3 DNA follows: TGCGCCAGCAGCCAGCTACACGGGGGGTTGGACACTGAAGCTTTCTTT. The rearrangement links TRBV5-1 to TRBJ1-1, with D perhaps matching TRBD1 (5 bases). The CDR3 length is 16 residues. V was pared by 4 bases and J by 3 bases, with 19 bases between. From germline, CDR1 is SGHRS and CDR2 YFSETQ. Full variable domain (outside the CDR3, taken from reference TRBV5-1 and TRBJ1-1): KAGVTQTPRYLIKTRGQQVTLSCSPISGHRSVSWYQQTPGQGLQFLFEYFSETQRNKGNFPGRFSGRQFSNSRSEMNVSTLELGDSALYLCASSQLHGGLDTEAFFGQGTRLTVV.

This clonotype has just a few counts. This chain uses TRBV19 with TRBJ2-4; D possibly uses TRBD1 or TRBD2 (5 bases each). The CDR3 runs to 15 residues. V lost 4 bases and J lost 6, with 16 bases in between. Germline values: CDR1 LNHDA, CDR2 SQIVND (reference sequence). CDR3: CASSNIRDPGNIQYF. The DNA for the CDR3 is TGTGCCAGTAGTAACATCCGGGACCCAGGAAACATTCAGTACTTC. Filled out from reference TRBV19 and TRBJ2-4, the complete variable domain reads DGGITQSPKYLFRKEGQNVTLSCEQNLNHDAMYWYRQDPGQGLRLIYYSQIVNDFQKGDIAEGYSVSREKKESFPLTVTSAQKNPTAFYLCASSNIRDPGNIQYFGAGTRLSVL.